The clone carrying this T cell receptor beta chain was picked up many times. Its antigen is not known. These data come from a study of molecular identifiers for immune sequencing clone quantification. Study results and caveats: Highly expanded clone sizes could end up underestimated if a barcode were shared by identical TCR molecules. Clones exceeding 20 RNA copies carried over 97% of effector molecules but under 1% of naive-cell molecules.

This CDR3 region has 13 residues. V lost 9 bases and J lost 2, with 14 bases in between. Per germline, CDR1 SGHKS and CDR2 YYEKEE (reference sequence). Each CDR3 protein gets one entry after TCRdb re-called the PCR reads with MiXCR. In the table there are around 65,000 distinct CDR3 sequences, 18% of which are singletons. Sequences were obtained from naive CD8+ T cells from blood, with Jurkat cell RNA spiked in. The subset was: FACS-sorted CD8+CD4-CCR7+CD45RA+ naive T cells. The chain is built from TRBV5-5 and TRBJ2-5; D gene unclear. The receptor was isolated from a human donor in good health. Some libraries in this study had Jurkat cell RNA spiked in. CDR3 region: CATPWAAQETQYF. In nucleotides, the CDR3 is TGTGCCACCCCGTGGGCGGCTCAAGAGACCCAGTACTTC.